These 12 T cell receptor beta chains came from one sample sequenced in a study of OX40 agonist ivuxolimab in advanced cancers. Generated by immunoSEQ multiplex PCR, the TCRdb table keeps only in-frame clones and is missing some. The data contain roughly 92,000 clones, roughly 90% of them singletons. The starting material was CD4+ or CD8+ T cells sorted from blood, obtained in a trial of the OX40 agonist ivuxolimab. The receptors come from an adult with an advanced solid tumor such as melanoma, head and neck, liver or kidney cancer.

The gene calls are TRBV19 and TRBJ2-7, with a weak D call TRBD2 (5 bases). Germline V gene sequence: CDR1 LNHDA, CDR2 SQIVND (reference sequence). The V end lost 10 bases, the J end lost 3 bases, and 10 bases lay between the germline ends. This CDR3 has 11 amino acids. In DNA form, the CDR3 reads TGTGCCACCAGAGGAGGCTACGAGCAGTACTTC. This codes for CATRGGYEQYF.

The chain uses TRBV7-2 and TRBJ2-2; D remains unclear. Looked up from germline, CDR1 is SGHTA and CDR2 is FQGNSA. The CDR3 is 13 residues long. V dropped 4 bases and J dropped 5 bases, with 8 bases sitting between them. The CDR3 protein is CASSYPGTGELFF. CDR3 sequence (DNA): TGTGCCAGCAGCTACCCCGGAACCGGGGAGCTGTTTTTT.

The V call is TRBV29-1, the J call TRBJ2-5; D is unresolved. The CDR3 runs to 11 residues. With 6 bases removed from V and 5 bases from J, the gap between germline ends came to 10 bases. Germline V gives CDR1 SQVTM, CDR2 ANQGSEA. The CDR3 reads CSVLGRETQYF. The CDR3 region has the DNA TGCAGCGTGTTAGGTAGGGAGACCCAGTACTTC.

The CDR3 protein is CASVSNTEAFF. CDR3 DNA sequence: TGCGCCAGCGTCTCAAACACTGAAGCTTTCTTT. The chain employs TRBV5-1 and TRBJ1-1; no reliable D call. The CDR3 covers 11 residues. Germline loops: CDR1 SGHRS, CDR2 YFSETQ. V dropped 7 bases and J dropped 2 bases, with 6 bases sitting between them.

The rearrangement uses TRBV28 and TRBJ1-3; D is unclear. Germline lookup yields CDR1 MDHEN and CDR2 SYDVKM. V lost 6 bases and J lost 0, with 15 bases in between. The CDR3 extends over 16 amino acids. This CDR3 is CASSRILWSSGNTIYF. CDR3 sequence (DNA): TGTGCCAGCAGCCGCATTCTATGGTCCTCTGGAAACACCATATATTTT.

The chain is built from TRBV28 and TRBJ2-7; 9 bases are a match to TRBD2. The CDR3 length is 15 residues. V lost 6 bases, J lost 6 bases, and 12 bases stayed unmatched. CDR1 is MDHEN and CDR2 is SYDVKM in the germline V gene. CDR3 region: CASRRGGLHLFEQYF. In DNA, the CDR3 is TGTGCCAGCAGGCGGGGGGGCCTCCACCTTTTCGAGCAGTACTTC.

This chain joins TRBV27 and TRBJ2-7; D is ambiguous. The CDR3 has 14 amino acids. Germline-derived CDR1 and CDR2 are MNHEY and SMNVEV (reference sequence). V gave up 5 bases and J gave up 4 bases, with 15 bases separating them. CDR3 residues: CASSHNPRLYEQYF. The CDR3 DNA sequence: TGTGCCAGCAGTCACAACCCCCGGCTTTACGAGCAGTACTTC.

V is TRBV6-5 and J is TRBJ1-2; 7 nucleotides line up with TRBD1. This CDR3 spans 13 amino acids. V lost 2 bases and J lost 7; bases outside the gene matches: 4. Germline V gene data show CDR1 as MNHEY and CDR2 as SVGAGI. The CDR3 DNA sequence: TGTGCCAGCAGTTACCAGGGGGTTAGTGGCTACACCTTC. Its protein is CASSYQGVSGYTF.

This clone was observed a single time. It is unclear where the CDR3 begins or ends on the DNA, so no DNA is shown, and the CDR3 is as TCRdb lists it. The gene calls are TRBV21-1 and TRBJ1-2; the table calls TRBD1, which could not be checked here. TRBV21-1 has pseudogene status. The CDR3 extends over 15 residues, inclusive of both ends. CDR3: CASSNWAAGNYGYTF.

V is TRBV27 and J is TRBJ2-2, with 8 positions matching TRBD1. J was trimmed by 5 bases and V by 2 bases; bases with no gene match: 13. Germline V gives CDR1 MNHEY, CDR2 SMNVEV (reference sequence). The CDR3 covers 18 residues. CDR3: CASSLVGQGAWGTGELFF. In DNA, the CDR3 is TGTGCCAGCAGTTTAGTCGGACAGGGAGCCTGGGGGACCGGGGAGCTGTTTTTT.

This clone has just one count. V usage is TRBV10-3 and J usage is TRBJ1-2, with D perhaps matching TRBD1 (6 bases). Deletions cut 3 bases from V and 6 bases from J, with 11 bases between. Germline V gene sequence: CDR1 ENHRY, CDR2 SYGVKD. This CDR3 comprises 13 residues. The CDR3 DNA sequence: TGTGCCATCAGTGACGGGACATTCAATGGCTACACCTTC. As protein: CAISDGTFNGYTF.

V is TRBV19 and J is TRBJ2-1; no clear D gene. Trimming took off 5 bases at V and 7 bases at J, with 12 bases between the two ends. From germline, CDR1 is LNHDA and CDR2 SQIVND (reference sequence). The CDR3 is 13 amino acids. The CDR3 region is CASSPQPGNEQFF. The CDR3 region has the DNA TGTGCCAGTAGTCCGCAGCCTGGAAATGAGCAGTTCTTC.